The present TCR beta chain was sequenced within a study of blood T cell repertoires in COVID-19. Study-level background: Some COVID-19 samples were acute and others convalescent; all came from the United States, Italy and Spain.

CDR1 is LNHDA, CDR2 SQIVND, per germline (reference sequence). V shed 3 bases, J shed 2 bases, and the junction held 4 bases outside the gene matches. This CDR3 has 15 amino acids. In the original processing: Amplified reference gene primers provided the basis for estimating nucleated cell counts. Some clones are missing from TCRdb's copy, which holds only in-frame ones; the method was immunoSEQ multiplex PCR. V and J calls and clone size are copied from that table; D and trimming were computed from the DNA. Of about 57,000 clones listed, 79% are singletons. This clone was picked up a small number of times.

Sequencing used peripheral blood. The chain joins TRBV19 to TRBJ2-7, with 10 bases identical to TRBD2. This clonotype originated in a man aged 55 to 69 with acute or convalescent COVID-19. Here the CDR3 DNA reads TGTGCCAGTAGTATCAAACTAGCGGGGCCCTACGAGCAGTACTTC. Protein: CASSIKLAGPYEQYF.